The 12 T cell receptor beta chains in this list originate from one sample, sequenced in a study of shared clonotypes between healthy human individuals. TCRdb keeps only in-frame clones here, not all; method: immunoSEQ multiplex PCR. The sample holds 950,000 to 1,100,000 clones, around 74% seen once. Sequencing used memory CD4+ T cells sorted from blood. The subset denotes: CD45RA-negative fraction. These receptors were obtained from a man between 18 and 29 years old in good health.

This clone was seen more than once but under ten times. This rearrangement joins TRBV4-3 to TRBJ2-3; TRBD2 matches 7 bases. Germline trimming cut 5 bases from V and 3 bases from J; bases unmatched to any gene: 8. Germline V lookup: CDR1 LGHNA, CDR2 YSLEER. The CDR3 spans 15 residues. CDR3 in amino acids: CASSTGLVGTDTQYF. The CDR3 coding sequence is TGCGCCAGCAGCACAGGACTAGTAGGGACAGATACGCAGTATTTT.

The chain couples TRBV28 to TRBJ1-4; the D is unclear. The V gene lost 2 bases and the J gene lost 0 bases, with 7 bases spanning the gap. The length of the CDR3 is 15 residues. Germline V gene lookup returns CDR1 MDHEN and CDR2 SYDVKM. The CDR3 coding sequence is TGTGCCAGCAGTTTACAGAGACCAACTAATGAAAAACTGTTTTTT. Its protein product is CASSLQRPTNEKLFF.

The chain couples TRBV28 to TRBJ1-4; D is unresolved. Germline V gene data show CDR1 as MDHEN and CDR2 as SYDVKM. Trimming stripped 11 bases from V and 0 bases from J, with 7 bases between. This CDR3 is built from 12 residues. For the CDR3, the DNA is TGTGCCGCTGGCTCAACTAATGAAAAACTGTTTTTT. Translating it yields CAAGSTNEKLFF.

The V call is TRBV2, the J call TRBJ2-3; 11 bases fit TRBD2. CDR3 size: 15 residues. The J segment lost 6 bases and the V segment lost 5 bases, leaving 7 bases of the junction unmatched. CDR1 and CDR2 (germline): SNHLY, FYNNEI. The CDR3 DNA reads as TGTGCCAGCAGTAATAGCGGGGGGGCTTTGGATACGCAGTATTTT. Translated, it gives CASSNSGGALDTQYF.

The chain joins TRBV5-6 to TRBJ2-6; D gene uncertain. Germline lookup yields CDR1 SGHDT and CDR2 YYEEEE. The CDR3 is made up of 13 amino acids. Trimming pared 6 bases from V and 1 base from J, leaving 5 bases between. The CDR3 here is CASIYSGANVLTF. The CDR3 DNA is TGTGCCAGCATCTATTCTGGGGCCAACGTCCTGACTTTC.

In nucleotides, the CDR3 is TGTGCCAGCAGTCCCCCGGGCGTCGTTCGTTACAATGAGCAGTTCTTC. Residues: CASSPPGVVRYNEQFF. This chain links TRBV28 with TRBJ2-1; the D is unclear. This CDR3 has 16 residues. V was clipped by 5 bases and J by 4 bases, with 18 bases between them. Per the germline V gene, CDR1 is MDHEN and CDR2 is SYDVKM.

The J gene is TRBJ2-7, the V gene TRBV5-1; D is uncertain. Germline CDR1 reads SGHRS; CDR2 reads YFSETQ. The ends were cut back, 5 bases at V and 2 bases at J, with 14 bases in the middle. The CDR3 extends over 14 amino acids. In nucleotides, the CDR3 is TGCGCCAGCAGTTCTGTACCGGGCCCCTACGAGCAGTACTTC. Its translation is CASSSVPGPYEQYF.

This rearrangement joins TRBV18 to TRBJ2-7; D gene unclear. The CDR3 has 14 residues. The germline V and J ends were trimmed by 3 bases and 4 bases, with 13 bases remaining between them. Germline values: CDR1 KGHSH, CDR2 LQKENI. CDR3 loop: CASSPYGNSYEQYF. CDR3 DNA sequence: TGTGCCAGCTCACCCTACGGTAATTCGTACGAGCAGTACTTC.

J is TRBJ2-3 and V is TRBV4-1; D is possibly TRBD2 (6 bases). The CDR3 loop spans 16 amino acids. CDR1 and CDR2 from the germline V gene are MGHRA and YSYEKL. Trimming took off 4 bases at V and 2 bases at J, with 16 bases between the two ends. The CDR3 spells CASSPMGLSSTDTQYF. Here the CDR3 DNA reads TGCGCCAGCAGCCCGATGGGACTCTCCTCCACAGATACGCAGTATTTT.

The chain is built from TRBV10-3 and TRBJ1-2; D is perhaps TRBD1 (6 bases). CDR3 length equals 13 residues. Germline CDR1 reads ENHRY; CDR2 reads SYGVKD. Between the trimmed V and J ends, which lost 9 bases and 4 bases, there was a span of 15 bases. The CDR3 bases are TGTGCCATTACAGGGTTGGTGGGCTATGGCTACACCTTC. Amino acid sequence: CAITGLVGYGYTF.

This chain connects TRBV10-2 to TRBJ1-1; no clear D. The V end was cut by 10 bases, the J end by 4 bases, with 16 bases between. CDR3 length: 13 amino acids. The germline gives CDR1 WSHSY, CDR2 SAAADI. CDR3 bases: TGCGCCACCCTTCCAAGGGCAGGCACTGAAGCTTTCTTT. This codes for CATLPRAGTEAFF.

The rearrangement uses TRBV5-4 and TRBJ1-1; maybe TRBD1 (6 bases). Germline V gene lookup returns CDR1 SGHNT and CDR2 YYREEE (reference sequence). V was shortened by 6 bases and J by 5 bases, with 14 bases between the two germline ends. CDR3 length: 13 residues. DNA of the CDR3: TGTGCCAGCACGCTCAGGGGAACGACTGAAGCTTTCTTT. Translating gives CASTLRGTTEAFF. The whole variable domain, filled in from reference TRBV5-4 and TRBJ1-1, reads ETGVTQSPTHLIKTRGQQVTLRCSSQSGHNTVSWYQQALGQGPQFIFQYYREEENGRGNFPPRFSGLQFPNYSSELNVNALELDDSALYLCASTLRGTTEAFFGQGTRLTVV.